A single sample is the source of the 18 T cell receptor beta chains below, sequenced in a study of OX40 agonist ivuxolimab in advanced cancers. Profiled with immunoSEQ multiplex PCR; TCRdb holds only in-frame clones, not every one. The sample lists about 95,000 clones; roughly 87% were seen once. The source material was CD4+ or CD8+ T cells sorted from blood, sampled in a trial of the OX40 agonist ivuxolimab. Receptor source: an adult with an advanced solid tumor such as melanoma, head and neck, liver or kidney cancer.

This sequence joins TRBV19 and TRBJ1-1, with D possibly matching TRBD1 (5 bases). The germline CDR1 and CDR2 sequences are LNHDA and SQIVND (reference sequence). The CDR3 extends over 13 amino acids. V lost 5 bases and J lost 1, with 8 bases in between. The CDR3 loop is CASSLDRNTEAFF. Here the CDR3 DNA reads TGTGCCAGTAGTCTCGACAGGAACACTGAAGCTTTCTTT. The full variable domain, completed using reference TRBV19 and TRBJ1-1, is DGGITQSPKYLFRKEGQNVTLSCEQNLNHDAMYWYRQDPGQGLRLIYYSQIVNDFQKGDIAEGYSVSREKKESFPLTVTSAQKNPTAFYLCASSLDRNTEAFFGQGTRLTVV.

Of note for this clone: An end of the junction does not agree with germline; a read error may underlie this. The V gene is TRBV7-3, the J gene TRBJ1-2; 11 positions match TRBD1. CDR3 size: 14 residues. The germline CDR1 and CDR2 sequences are SGHTA and FQGTGA. This chain's CDR3 is CASSLGQGDYGYTF. For the CDR3, the DNA is TGCGCCAGCAGTTTGGGACAGGGGGACTATGGCTACACCTTC.

The chain joins TRBV7-9 to TRBJ1-3, with unresolved D. Trimming shortened V by 0 bases and J by 2 bases, and 14 bases separated the two germline ends. CDR1 is SEHNR and CDR2 is FQNEAQ in the germline V gene (reference sequence). The CDR3 runs 17 residues. The DNA of the CDR3 is TGTGCCAGCAGCTTAGCGCGAAGGTCTCTGGCTGGAAACACCATATATTTT. It translates to CASSLARRSLAGNTIYF.

The chain recombines TRBV18 with TRBJ1-2; 10 nucleotides align to TRBD1. After removal of 5 bases from V and 8 bases from J, the junction contained 5 bases not matched to a gene. The CDR3 covers 13 residues. Germline loops: CDR1 KGHSH, CDR2 LQKENI. The CDR3 sequence: CASSSTGGEGYTF. For the CDR3, the DNA is TGTGCCAGCTCATCGACAGGGGGCGAGGGCTACACCTTC.

The gene calls are TRBV9 and TRBJ1-6; the D is unclear. The V gene's germline CDR1 is SGDLS and CDR2 YYNGEE. V gave up 0 bases and J gave up 4 bases, with 11 bases separating them. CDR3 size: 16 residues. CDR3 residues: CASSVEGRLYNSPLHF. CDR3 nucleotide sequence: TGTGCCAGCAGCGTAGAAGGACGGCTTTATAATTCACCCCTCCACTTT.

V gene TRBV15 combines with J gene TRBJ2-6; TRBD1 might be the D (6 bases). Germline values: CDR1 LNHNV, CDR2 YYDKDF (reference sequence). The CDR3 has 16 residues. V dropped 4 bases and J dropped 2 bases, with 12 bases sitting between them. CDR3 nucleotide sequence: TGTGCCACCAGCAAAGGGGGTGCCACTGGGGCCAACGTCCTGACTTTC. Translation: CATSKGGATGANVLTF.

J is TRBJ2-2 and V is TRBV5-1, with TRBD2 matching over 11 bases. J gave up 6 bases and V 3 bases, and 4 bases lay outside the gene matches. The CDR3 runs to 15 residues. The V gene's germline CDR1 is SGHRS and CDR2 YFSETQ. This chain's CDR3 is CASSSFSGRAGELFF. The CDR3, as DNA: TGCGCCAGCAGCTCATTTAGCGGGAGGGCCGGGGAGCTGTTTTTT.

V gene TRBV6-5 combines with J gene TRBJ1-1, with a tentative D call TRBD1 (6 bases). V lost 4 bases, J lost 2 bases, and 14 bases lay in between. This CDR3 spans 15 amino acids. In germline, CDR1 is MNHEY, CDR2 SVGAGI. CDR3 sequence (DNA): TGTGCCAGCAGTTCCGTGCGGACAGTTAACACTGAAGCTTTCTTT. Protein: CASSSVRTVNTEAFF.

The chain joins TRBV28 to TRBJ1-2; D is unresolved. CDR3 length equals 12 residues. Germline loops: CDR1 MDHEN, CDR2 SYDVKM. V was clipped by 3 bases and J by 2 bases, with 4 bases between them. The chain's CDR3 is CASSLLNYGYTF. DNA for the CDR3: TGTGCCAGCAGTTTGTTGAACTATGGCTACACCTTC.

V usage is TRBV7-9 and J usage is TRBJ1-2; D ambiguous. This CDR3 region has 13 residues. The germline CDR1 and CDR2 sequences are SEHNR and FQNEAQ (reference sequence). V dropped 5 bases and J dropped 2 bases, with 9 bases sitting between them. The CDR3 loop reads CASSPSQNYGYTF. Written as DNA, the CDR3 is TGTGCCAGCAGCCCGAGTCAAAACTATGGCTACACCTTC.

The CDR3 region is CASSPRTSGRASTGELFF. The CDR3 region has the DNA TGCGCCAGCAGCCCCAGGACTAGCGGGAGGGCCTCCACCGGGGAGCTGTTTTTT. The chain links TRBV5-1 to TRBJ2-2; 15 nucleotides match TRBD2. In germline, CDR1 is SGHRS, CDR2 YFSETQ. The CDR3 extends over 18 amino acids. With 4 bases clipped from V and 4 bases from J, the junction kept 8 bases outside the gene matches.

V is TRBV29-1 and J is TRBJ2-3; 11 nucleotides line up with TRBD2. The CDR3 contains 13 residues. The junction had 4 bases not matched to a gene; V was cut back by 7 bases and J by 4 bases. The germline gives CDR1 SQVTM, CDR2 ANQGSEA. The CDR3 sequence: CSADSGGADTQYF. CDR3 bases: TGCAGCGCCGATAGCGGGGGGGCAGATACGCAGTATTTT.

V gene TRBV18 combines with J gene TRBJ2-1; 11 bases fit TRBD2. J gave up 6 bases and V 3 bases, and 4 bases lay outside the gene matches. From germline, CDR1 is KGHSH and CDR2 LQKENI. There are 15 residues in the CDR3. The CDR3: CASSPRLAGFNEQFF. CDR3 DNA sequence: TGTGCCAGCTCACCCCGACTAGCGGGGTTCAATGAGCAGTTCTTC.

The chain links TRBV23-1 to TRBJ2-3; TRBD1 might be the D (6 bases). TRBV23-1 is an open reading frame, and its role is uncertain. The CDR3 has 17 residues. V was shortened by 2 bases and J by 0 bases, with 15 bases between the two germline ends. CDR3 sequence: CASSQKYRAPSTDTQYF. Here the CDR3 DNA reads TGCGCCAGCAGTCAAAAGTACAGGGCGCCTAGCACAGATACGCAGTATTTT.

The V gene is TRBV5-1, the J gene TRBJ2-7, with 7 bases aligning to TRBD1. CDR3 length equals 14 residues. V lost 7 bases to trimming and J lost 2 bases; unmatched junction nucleotides: 9. Germline CDR1 reads SGHRS; CDR2 reads YFSETQ. CDR3 in DNA: TGCGCCAGCGCCGGGACAGCTTTTCCCTACGAGCAGTACTTC. This encodes CASAGTAFPYEQYF.

The chain employs TRBV7-2 and TRBJ1-2; D not resolved. Germline V gene sequence: CDR1 SGHTA, CDR2 FQGNSA. This CDR3 is 14 amino acids long. Trimming cost V 5 bases and J 8 bases, with 18 bases left between them. DNA for the CDR3: TGTGCCAGCAGCCCCTGGCCTGGGATCCAAGGCTACACCTTC. This translates into CASSPWPGIQGYTF.

The rearrangement links TRBV5-1 to TRBJ2-5; D is possibly TRBD2 (5 bases). The germline V gene encodes CDR1 SGHRS and CDR2 YFSETQ. V dropped 4 bases and J dropped 1 base, with 17 bases sitting between them. The CDR3 has 16 amino acids. CDR3 region: CASSLLVGRAQETQYF. The CDR3 DNA sequence: TGCGCCAGCAGCCTACTAGTTGGAAGGGCCCAAGAGACCCAGTACTTC.

The chain links TRBV27 to TRBJ2-7; no clear D. CDR1 and CDR2 (germline): MNHEY, SMNVEV (reference sequence). CDR3 length equals 15 residues. The V end was cut by 5 bases, the J end by 4 bases, with 18 bases between. The CDR3 region has the DNA TGTGCCAGCAGTCTCTCAGTGACCTCGGTGTACGAGCAGTACTTC. Amino acids: CASSLSVTSVYEQYF.